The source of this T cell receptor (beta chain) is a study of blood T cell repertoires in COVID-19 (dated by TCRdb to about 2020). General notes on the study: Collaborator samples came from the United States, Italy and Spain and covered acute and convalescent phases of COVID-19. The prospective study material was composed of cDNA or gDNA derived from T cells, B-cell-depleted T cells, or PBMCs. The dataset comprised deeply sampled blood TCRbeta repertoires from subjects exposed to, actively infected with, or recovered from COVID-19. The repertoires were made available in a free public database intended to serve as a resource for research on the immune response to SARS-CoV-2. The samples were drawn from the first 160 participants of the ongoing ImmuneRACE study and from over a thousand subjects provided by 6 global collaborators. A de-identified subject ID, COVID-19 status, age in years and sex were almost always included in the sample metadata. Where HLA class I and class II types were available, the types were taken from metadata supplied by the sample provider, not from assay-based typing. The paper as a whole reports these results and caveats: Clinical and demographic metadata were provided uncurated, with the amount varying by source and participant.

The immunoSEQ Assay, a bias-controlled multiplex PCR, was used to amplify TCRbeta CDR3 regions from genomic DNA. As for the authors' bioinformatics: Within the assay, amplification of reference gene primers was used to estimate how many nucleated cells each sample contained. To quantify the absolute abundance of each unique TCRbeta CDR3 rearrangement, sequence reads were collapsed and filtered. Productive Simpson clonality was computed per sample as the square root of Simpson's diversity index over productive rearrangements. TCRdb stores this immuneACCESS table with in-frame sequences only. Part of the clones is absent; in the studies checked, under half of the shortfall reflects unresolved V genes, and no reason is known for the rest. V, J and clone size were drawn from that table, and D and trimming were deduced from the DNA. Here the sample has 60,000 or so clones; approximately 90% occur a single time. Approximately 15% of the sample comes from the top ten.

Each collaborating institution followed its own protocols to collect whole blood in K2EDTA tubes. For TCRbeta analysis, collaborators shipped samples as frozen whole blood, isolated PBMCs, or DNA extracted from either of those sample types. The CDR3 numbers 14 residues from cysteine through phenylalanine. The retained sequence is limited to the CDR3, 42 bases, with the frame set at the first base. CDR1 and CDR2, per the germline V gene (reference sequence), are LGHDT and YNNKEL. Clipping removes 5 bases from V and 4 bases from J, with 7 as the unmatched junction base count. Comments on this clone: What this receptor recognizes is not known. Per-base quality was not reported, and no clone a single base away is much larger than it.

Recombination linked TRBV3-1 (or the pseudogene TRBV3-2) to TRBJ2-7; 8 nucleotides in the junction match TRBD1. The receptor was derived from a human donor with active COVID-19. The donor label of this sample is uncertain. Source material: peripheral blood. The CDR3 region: CASSSQGAGYEQYF. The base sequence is TGTGCCAGCAGCTCGCAGGGGGCGGGGTACGAGCAGTACTTC.